This T cell receptor beta chain was identified during a study of human T cells and chemical hapten exposure. This clonotype was recorded many times. The germline V gene encodes CDR1 LGHDT and CDR2 YNNKEL (reference sequence). This CDR3 contains 16 residues. V lost 0 bases, J lost 7 bases, and 7 bases stayed unmatched. TCRdb re-called the RACE reads with MiXCR, one entry per CDR3 protein. The sample consists of 300,000 to 400,000 distinct CDR3 sequences, 4.5% to 5.5% of them appearing once. Specified time point: pre-sensitization, week 0. Specified treatment: therapeutic diphenylcyclopropenone sensitization with weekly scalp DPC.

The sample in question was whole blood, obtained in connection with sensitization to the hapten diphenylcyclopropenone (DPC). The clonotype was recovered from a woman aged 45-59 years with alopecia areata. Some clones in this sample may be carry-over from other donors' samples. This rearrangement joins TRBV3-1 to TRBJ1-3, with TRBD1 matching over 9 bases. CDR3 DNA sequence: TGTGCCAGCAGCCAAGAGGAGGGACAGGGAGATAACACCATATATTTT. Translating gives CASSQEEGQGDNTIYF.